These T cell receptor beta chains were read from a single sample in a study of shared clonotypes between healthy human individuals. Data came from immunoSEQ multiplex PCR; TCRdb stores just in-frame clones and leaves some out. The sample consists of 1 million to 1.3 million clones, 75% to 80% of them appearing once. The sequencing sample was made of memory CD4+ T cells from PBMCs. These receptor sequences come from a man between 18 and 35 years old in good health. Some clones in this sample may be carry-over from other donors' samples. Both conserved end residues are trimmed from each CDR3. D genes are given only for firm matches. Not all rows give a size; the values are once, few, many and, for expanded clones, a class.

>TRBD1|TRBV19|-
ASSIRTGGWDQPQH
>-|TRBV4-1|-
ASSQGDGLGRRSYEQY
>-|TRBV10-3|-
AISDVMGGDFEQPQH
>TRBD1|TRBV28|-
ASSPIGTGTYNEQF
>-|TRBV9|-
ASSAGLNSYEQY
>-|TRBV4-2|once
ASSQDQAGRNEQY
>-|TRBV4-1|-
ASSQGANTEAF
>TRBD1|TRBV6-6|-
ASNRQGAPDQPQH
>-|TRBV7-9|-
ASSPRTGNYGYT
>-|TRBV19|few
ASSDGDGYT
>-|TRBV4-1|once
ASSPGAMSSYNEQF
>-|TRBV14|-
ASSQDMAGAYYGYT
>TRBD2|TRBV4-1|-
ASSQGAGGLSETQY
>-|TRBV9|-
ASSVERGFGEQF
>TRBD2|TRBV5-1|-
ASSFGGRGTYEQY
>-|TRBV27|-
ASSPQSLAGYT
>-|TRBV7-8|-
ASSSTDSGANVLT
>-|TRBV18|once
ASSDYNEQF
>-|TRBV19|many
ASSADSFQETQY
>-|TRBV6-1|-
ASRREKLF
>-|TRBV29-1|-
SVESRLGETQY
>TRBD1|TRBV15|-
ATSRGGVTGVSEQY
>-|TRBV28|-
ASRLGQYYGYT
>-|TRBV5-1|-
ASSHDSTNYGYT
>-|TRBV4-1|-
ASSQDGPISYEQY
>-|TRBV11-2|-
ASSFVHSPADTQY
>TRBD2|TRBV10-3|-
AISALREGLGETQY
>-|TRBV5-1|-
ASSLLGGSTDTQY
>-|TRBV7-8|-
ASAQGNTEAF
>-|TRBV7-8|-
ASSSGAFGNTIY
>TRBD1|TRBV4-3|-
ASSRRPGTDYEQY
>-|TRBV4-1|-
ASSRRTESYEQY
>TRBD1|TRBV7-9|-
ASSFQDRENYGYT
>-|TRBV5-6|-
ASSSWGIYMNTEAF
>-|TRBV6-6|-
ASSYDRYYGYT
>TRBD1|TRBV5-1|-
ASSLWGQGETQY
>-|TRBV11-2|-
ASSLGYRQTQY
>-|TRBV28|few
ASSPHSAISYEQY
>-|TRBV5-5|-
ASSLSQEGYT
>-|TRBV6-4|once
ASSDRQGQTQY
>TRBD2|TRBV18|few
ASSSRTSGSIADTQY
>TRBD2|TRBV2|-
ASRATSGTYNEQF
>TRBD2|TRBV19|many
ASTSGTNTGELF
>-|TRBV19|-
ASSILFGGAYEQY
>TRBD1|TRBV11-2|-
ASSLYRGQYEQY
>-|TRBV7-8|once
ASSLSRSQLTDTQY
>TRBD1|TRBV29-1|-
SGTGQGLTEAF
>-|TRBV10-2|-
ASSELAGLAGELF
>-|TRBV11-2|-
ASSLGTRRGETQY
>-|TRBV5-1|-
ASSGQTGSEQF
>TRBD1|TRBV6-1|-
ASGRTGGEQY